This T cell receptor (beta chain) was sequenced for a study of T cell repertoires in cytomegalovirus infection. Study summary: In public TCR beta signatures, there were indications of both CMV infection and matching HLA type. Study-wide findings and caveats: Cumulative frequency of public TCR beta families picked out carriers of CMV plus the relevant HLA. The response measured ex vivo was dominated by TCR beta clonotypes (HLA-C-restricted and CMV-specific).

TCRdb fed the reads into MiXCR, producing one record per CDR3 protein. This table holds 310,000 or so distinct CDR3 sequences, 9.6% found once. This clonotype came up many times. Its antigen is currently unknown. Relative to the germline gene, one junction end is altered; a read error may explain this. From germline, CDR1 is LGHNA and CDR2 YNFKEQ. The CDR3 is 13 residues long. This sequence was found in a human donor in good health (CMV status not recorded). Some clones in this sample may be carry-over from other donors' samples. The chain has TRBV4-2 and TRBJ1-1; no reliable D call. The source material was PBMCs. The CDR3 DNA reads TGTGCCAGCAGCAAAGATGGGAACACTGAAGCTTTCTTT. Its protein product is CASSKDGNTEAFF.